This TCR beta chain was recovered during a study of glioma-infiltrating T cells after dendritic cell vaccination. Turning to the study itself: Dendritic cells derived from monocytes and pulsed with autologous tumor lysate formed the vaccine. Study-wide points: The cohort had few patients with full blood and tumor sets.

CDR1 is SGHTA, CDR2 FQGTGA, per germline. V gave up 2 bases and J gave up 10 bases; unmatched junction bases: 9. This CDR3 contains 14 residues. Sequenced by immunoSEQ multiplex PCR; TCRdb stores in-frame clones only, minus some. This table holds 65,000 to 80,000 clones, 80% to 85% found once. Concerning this clone: Antigen specificity is unknown.

The V call is TRBV7-3, the J call TRBJ1-1, with 8 bases aligning to TRBD1. The TCR comes from a human donor with glioblastoma. Sequencing was performed on blood, taken before dendritic cell vaccination. The CDR3, as DNA: TGTGCCAGCAGCTTATCTCCGACAGGGGAAGGAGCTTTCTTT. Encoded protein: CASSLSPTGEGAFF.